Listed below are T cell receptor beta chains from one sample, sequenced in a study of beta chain features in type 1 diabetes. Generated by immunoSEQ multiplex PCR, the TCRdb table keeps only in-frame clones and is missing some. The profile shows 350,000 to 400,000 clones, about 12% of them singletons. The sequenced sample was naive CD4+ T cells from blood. The receptors were gathered from a woman in her late teens or twenties with type 1 diabetes. The CDR3 runs from the conserved cysteine through the conserved F or W. D genes are given only for firm matches. Size is stated for part of the rows, as once, few or many counts, or as a class when the clone is expanded.

j_gene: TRBJ1-1; v_gene: TRBV15; d_gene: TRBD1; abundance: few; CDR3nt: TGTGCCACCAGCCCCCGGACAGGGCGGAACACTGAAGCTTTCTTT; CDR3aa: CATSPRTGRNTEAFF
j_gene: TRBJ1-1; v_gene: TRBV6-5; d_gene: .; abundance: .; CDR3nt: TGTGCCAGCAGTGAACAGGGCGGCACTGAAGCTTTCTTT; CDR3aa: CASSEQGGTEAFF
j_gene: TRBJ1-2; v_gene: TRBV7-9; d_gene: TRBD1; abundance: few; CDR3nt: TGTGCCAGCAGCTTTACAGGGGACCAGAGTGGCTACACCTTC; CDR3aa: CASSFTGDQSGYTF
j_gene: TRBJ2-5; v_gene: TRBV11-2; d_gene: .; abundance: .; CDR3nt: TGTGCCAGCAGCTTAGAGCGTGTAGAGACCCAGTACTTC; CDR3aa: CASSLERVETQYF
j_gene: TRBJ2-4; v_gene: TRBV19; d_gene: .; abundance: few; CDR3nt: TGTGCCAGTAGTCCCCAGGGCATGAACATTCAGTACTTC; CDR3aa: CASSPQGMNIQYF
j_gene: TRBJ2-2; v_gene: TRBV5-6; d_gene: .; abundance: few; CDR3nt: TGTGCCAGCAAATTACAGGGCACCGGGGAGCTGTTTTTT; CDR3aa: CASKLQGTGELFF
j_gene: TRBJ2-7; v_gene: TRBV29-1; d_gene: .; abundance: .; CDR3nt: TGCAGCGTTGGGGGGCAGGGGCGCGAGCAGTACTTC; CDR3aa: CSVGGQGREQYF
j_gene: TRBJ2-1; v_gene: TRBV12-5; d_gene: .; abundance: .; CDR3nt: TGTGCTAGTGGTTCGGCAGGGCTTTACAATGAGCAGTTCTTC; CDR3aa: CASGSAGLYNEQFF
j_gene: TRBJ1-5; v_gene: TRBV19; d_gene: .; abundance: .; CDR3nt: TGTGCCAGTAGTATGAGGGCCGATCAGCCCCAGCATTTT; CDR3aa: CASSMRADQPQHF
j_gene: TRBJ2-4; v_gene: TRBV9; d_gene: .; abundance: .; CDR3nt: TGTGCCAGCAGCGTAGCTACGGACACAGGGACGGGGGCCAAAAACATTCAGTACTTC; CDR3aa: CASSVATDTGTGAKNIQYF
j_gene: TRBJ2-2; v_gene: TRBV9; d_gene: TRBD2; abundance: .; CDR3nt: TGTGCCAGCAGCGTGACCAGCGGGAGGGCCGACACCGGGGAGCTGTTTTTT; CDR3aa: CASSVTSGRADTGELFF
j_gene: TRBJ2-1; v_gene: TRBV5-4; d_gene: .; abundance: .; CDR3nt: TGTGCCAGCAGCCAGGACAGAGCCTCCTACAATGAGCAGTTCTTC; CDR3aa: CASSQDRASYNEQFF
j_gene: TRBJ1-2; v_gene: TRBV28; d_gene: .; abundance: few; CDR3nt: TGTGCCAGCATCCCAGGGATTAACTATGGCTACACCTTC; CDR3aa: CASIPGINYGYTF
j_gene: TRBJ1-1; v_gene: TRBV7-8; d_gene: .; abundance: .; CDR3nt: TGTGCCAGCAGCCCTGACAGGCCGAACACTGAAGCTTTCTTT; CDR3aa: CASSPDRPNTEAFF
j_gene: TRBJ2-2; v_gene: TRBV7-2; d_gene: TRBD2; abundance: few; CDR3nt: TGTGCCAGCAGCTTAGCGGGATTGGCTAGCGGGATAGGGGAGCTGTTTTTT; CDR3aa: CASSLAGLASGIGELFF
j_gene: TRBJ1-2; v_gene: TRBV30; d_gene: TRBD1; abundance: few; CDR3nt: TGTGCCTTAGCCAGGGGGCCGTACTATGGCTACACCTTC; CDR3aa: CALARGPYYGYTF